This TCR beta chain was sequenced for a study of cytomegalovirus exposure and HLA in healthy donors. The CDR3 runs 14 residues. Germline V gene data show CDR1 as SQVTM and CDR2 as ANQGSEA. Trimming stripped 2 bases from V and 0 bases from J, with 11 bases between. The study ran its PCR with 60 Vbeta and 13 Jbeta primers. Produced via immunoSEQ multiplex PCR; TCRdb's table is partial and in-frame only. Of about 130,000 clones in the sample, 70% to 85% are singletons; the top ten hold roughly 13%. Material for sequencing was PBMCs. This chain uses TRBV29-1 with TRBJ2-7; D is perhaps TRBD2 (6 bases). The sequence was obtained from a woman aged 40 to 50 in good health and CMV-seropositive. The CDR3 nucleotides are TGCAGCGTTGAAAGGAGCGGGTCCTCCTACGAGCAGTACTTC. Protein: CSVERSGSSYEQYF.